The text below deals with one TCR beta chain. What it binds is not known. These data are taken from a study of cytomegalovirus exposure and HLA in healthy donors. Study-wide results and limits: The study dropped some indistinguishable V segments, TRBV6-2 and TRBV6-3 among them.

Each donor's status was that of a healthy bone marrow donor. The CDR3 covers 15 residues. Germline V CDR1 and CDR2: SGHNT, YYREEE (reference sequence). V lost 0 bases and J lost 3; bases outside the gene matches: 1. Vbeta (60) and Jbeta (13) primers were used in the PCR. The table came from immunoSEQ multiplex PCR; TCRdb's copy has only in-frame clones and leaves some out. The sample table sets out approximately 150,000 clones. This clonotype was sampled from a woman aged 18-30 years in good health and CMV-seronegative. Source material: PBMCs. The chain employs TRBV5-4 and TRBJ1-4; 8 bases are a match to TRBD1. CDR3 in amino acids: CASSLDRGANEKLFF. The CDR3 region has the DNA TGTGCCAGCAGCTTGGACAGGGGGGCTAATGAAAAACTGTTTTTT.